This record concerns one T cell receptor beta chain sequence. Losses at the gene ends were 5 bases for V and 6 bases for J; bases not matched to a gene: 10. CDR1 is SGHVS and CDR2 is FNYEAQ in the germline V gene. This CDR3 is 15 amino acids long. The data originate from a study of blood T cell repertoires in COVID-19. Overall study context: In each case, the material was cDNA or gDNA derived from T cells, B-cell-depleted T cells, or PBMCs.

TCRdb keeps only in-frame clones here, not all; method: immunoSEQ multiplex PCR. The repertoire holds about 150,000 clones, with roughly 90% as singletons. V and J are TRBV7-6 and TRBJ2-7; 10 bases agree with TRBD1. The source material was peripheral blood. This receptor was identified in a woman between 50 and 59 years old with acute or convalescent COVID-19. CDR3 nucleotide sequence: TGTGCCAGCAGCGCCGGGGACAGGGGCTTGACCGAGCAGTACTTC. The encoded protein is CASSAGDRGLTEQYF.